The present entry profiles one T cell receptor (beta chain) with its context. In the same sample, other DNA sequences code for this CDR3. The entry originates in a study of blood T cell repertoires in COVID-19. In the study overall: Italy, Spain and the United States were the sources of the convalescent and acute COVID-19 samples. PBMCs, B-cell-depleted T cells, or T cells provided the cDNA or gDNA that made up the material.

V was shortened by 6 bases and J by 4 bases, with 12 bases between the two germline ends. The CDR3 loop spans 13 amino acids. Germline V gives CDR1 MNHEY, CDR2 SVGAGI. In the study's own analysis: Amplification of reference gene primers was used by the study to estimate nucleated cell counts. Repertoires were generated with immunoSEQ multiplex PCR, while TCRdb's copy carries only in-frame clones and drops some. The DNA was the basis for D and trimming; V, J and clone size are from that table. In the table there are about 260,000 clones, under 90% of which are singletons. Material: peripheral blood. The chain recombines TRBV6-5 with TRBJ1-2; D might be TRBD1 (6 bases). The TCR sequence derives from a man in his fifties or sixties with acute or convalescent COVID-19. The CDR3 here is CASRSQGAYGYTF. CDR3 DNA: TGTGCCAGCAGGTCACAGGGCGCCTATGGCTACACCTTC.